The present T cell receptor (beta chain) was sequenced within a study of T cells in Graves' hyperthyroidism and ophthalmopathy. Study at large: Peripheral blood was secured at the point of initial diagnosis, before any treatment. Study-wide results and caveats: Before onset, ophthalmopathy was predicted by the model a median approximately 6.6 months earlier. Most expanded thyroid clonotypes above 0.001 also appeared in blood.

Amplification of TCR beta CDR3 regions used RNA as the template. A set of HTBI primers served as the primers for a first-round RT-PCR of the TCR CDR3. TCRdb itself ran the multiplex PCR reads through MiXCR, one entry per CDR3 protein. The data contain about 480,000 distinct CDR3 sequences, 13% to 15% of them seen just once; the ten biggest clones take up 15% to 20%. With regard to this clonotype: Its specificity is not known.

The CDR3 is 16 residues long. Germline V gene sequence: CDR1 SGHRS, CDR2 YFSETQ. V lost 4 bases to trimming and J lost 13 bases, with 27 bases between them. Together with thyroid ultrasound, orbital computed tomography, serum thyroxine and TRAb, clinical symptoms were used for diagnoses. Source material: blood. The source is a woman aged 18-29 years with Graves' hyperthyroidism. The chain uses TRBV5-1 and TRBJ2-1, with D possibly being TRBD2 (6 bases). The CDR3 sequence is CASSGTATGLPDDQFF. CDR3 nucleotides: TGCGCCAGCAGCGGCACCGCGACGGGACTTCCGGACGATCAGTTCTTC.